This T cell receptor beta chain is from a study of response to subunit inactivated influenza vaccine. Study-wide results and caveats: T cells newly recruited by each seasonal influenza vaccination are few, the authors suggested.

MiXCR was run by TCRdb on the RT-PCR reads, yielding one entry per CDR3 protein. This table has about 800,000 distinct CDR3 sequences, approximately 22% appearing once. This clonotype was found many times. Its antigen is not known. This CDR3 is built from 14 residues. Trimming pared 5 bases from V and 5 bases from J, leaving 16 bases between. The material sequenced was PBMCs from blood, taken 5 days after vaccination. The chain recombines TRBV12-3 or TRBV12-4 with TRBJ2-7; TRBD2 is a possible D gene (6 bases). This receptor was obtained from a man over 45 who received an inactivated influenza vaccine. The CDR3 DNA follows: TGTGCCAGCAGTACCACGACTAGTCCCCACGAGCAGTACTTC. Residues: CASSTTTSPHEQYF.